The clone carrying this T cell receptor beta chain was seen ten or more times. With a J-beta primer mix and a sample-barcoded 5' primer, a second PCR ran about 6 to 11 cycles. Each CDR3 protein is one row after TCRdb ran MiXCR on the 5' RACE reads. The sample holds about 1.5 million distinct CDR3 sequences, approximately 40% seen once. The CDR3 is 12 amino acids. After removal of 4 bases from V and 13 bases from J, the junction contained 6 bases not matched to a gene. CDR1 SGHDN and CDR2 FVKESK come from the germline V gene. Extraction of total RNA produced a minimum of 5 micrograms from each sample. These data originate in a study of blood T cells in healthy people across ages.

Sequenced input: blood. The V and J genes are TRBV14 and TRBJ2-3, with 9 positions matching TRBD2. The clonotype comes from a woman younger than 35 in good health. CDR3 coding DNA: TGTGCCAGCAGCCTGCAAGGGACTAGCAAGTATTTT. Amino acid sequence: CASSLQGTSKYF.